The T cell receptor beta chain described here comes from a study of shared clonotypes between healthy human individuals. Study as a whole: Donors had three CD4 naive, three CD4 memory, two CD8 naive and one CD8 memory plate apiece. The study's findings and limits: Naive CD4 clonotype sharing across several donors was approximately 5%. Investigators collected only blood, and repertoires in tissues likely differ.

Remarks on this clone: As yet, its antigen is unknown.

The CDR3 runs to 16 residues. V dropped 4 bases and J dropped 3; count of bases not matched to a gene: 6. Germline CDR1 and CDR2: MNHNS and SASEGT. Repertoires were generated with immunoSEQ multiplex PCR, while TCRdb's copy carries only in-frame clones and drops some. The sample has about 1.4 million clones; roughly 96% are singletons. This sequence was found in a man aged 25-45 years in good health. Sequencing input: naive CD4+ T cells sorted from blood. Subset described: CD45RA+ positively selected. The chain combines TRBV6-1 with TRBJ2-2; 9 positions match TRBD1. This CDR3 reads CASSAKTGGDTGELFF. CDR3 DNA: TGTGCCAGCAGTGCTAAGACAGGGGGGGACACCGGGGAGCTGTTTTTT.